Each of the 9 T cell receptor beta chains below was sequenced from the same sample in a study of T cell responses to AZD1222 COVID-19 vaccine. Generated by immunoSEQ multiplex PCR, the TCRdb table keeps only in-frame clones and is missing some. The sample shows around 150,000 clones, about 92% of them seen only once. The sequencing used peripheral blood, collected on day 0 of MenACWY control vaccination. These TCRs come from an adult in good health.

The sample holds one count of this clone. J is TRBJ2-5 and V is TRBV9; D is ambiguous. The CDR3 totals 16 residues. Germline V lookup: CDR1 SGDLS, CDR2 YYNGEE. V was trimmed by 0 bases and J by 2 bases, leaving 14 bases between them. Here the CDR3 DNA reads TGTGCCAGCAGCGTAGGGCAGGAATGGGCACAAGAGACCCAGTACTTC. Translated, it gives CASSVGQEWAQETQYF.

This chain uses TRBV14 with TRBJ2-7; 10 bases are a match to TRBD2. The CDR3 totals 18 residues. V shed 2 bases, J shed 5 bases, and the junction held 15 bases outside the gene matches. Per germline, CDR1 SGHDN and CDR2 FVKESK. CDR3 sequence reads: CASSQYLGSSGSRNEQYF. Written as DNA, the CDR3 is TGTGCCAGCAGCCAATACCTTGGATCTAGCGGGAGTAGAAACGAGCAGTACTTC.

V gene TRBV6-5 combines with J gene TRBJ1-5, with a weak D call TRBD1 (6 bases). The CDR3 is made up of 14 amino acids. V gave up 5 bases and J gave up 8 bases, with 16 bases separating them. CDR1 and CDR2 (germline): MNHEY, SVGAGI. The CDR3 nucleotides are TGTGCCAGCAGTCCAAGGGGGAGGGGTGAGCCCCAGCATTTT. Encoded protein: CASSPRGRGEPQHF.

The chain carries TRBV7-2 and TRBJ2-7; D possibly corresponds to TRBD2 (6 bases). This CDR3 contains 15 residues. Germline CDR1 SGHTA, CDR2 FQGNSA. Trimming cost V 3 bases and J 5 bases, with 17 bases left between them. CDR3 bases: TGTGCCAGCAGCTTCCAAAGGGAGGCCTCACACGAGCAGTACTTC. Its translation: CASSFQREASHEQYF.

This CDR3 reads CASSRNEQGPLFSGNTIYF. The CDR3 bases are TGTGCCAGCAGCCGGAATGAACAGGGGCCTTTATTCTCTGGAAACACCATATATTTT. The gene calls are TRBV21-1 and TRBJ1-3; the D call in the table, TRBD1, was not verified against the DNA. TRBV21-1 is listed as a pseudogene. The length of the CDR3 is 19 residues.

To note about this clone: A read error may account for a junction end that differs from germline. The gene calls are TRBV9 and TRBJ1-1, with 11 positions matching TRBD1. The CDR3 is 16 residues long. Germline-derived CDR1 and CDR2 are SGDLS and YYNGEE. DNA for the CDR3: TGTGCCCGCAGCGACCGGGACAGGGGGGTGGTCACTGAAGCTTTCTTT. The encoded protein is CARSDRDRGVVTEAFF.

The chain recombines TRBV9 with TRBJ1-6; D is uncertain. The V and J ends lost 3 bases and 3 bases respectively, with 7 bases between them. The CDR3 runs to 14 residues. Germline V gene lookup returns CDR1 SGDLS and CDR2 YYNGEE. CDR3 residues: CASSEALYNSPLHF. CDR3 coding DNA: TGTGCCAGCAGCGAGGCCCTCTATAATTCACCCCTCCACTTT.

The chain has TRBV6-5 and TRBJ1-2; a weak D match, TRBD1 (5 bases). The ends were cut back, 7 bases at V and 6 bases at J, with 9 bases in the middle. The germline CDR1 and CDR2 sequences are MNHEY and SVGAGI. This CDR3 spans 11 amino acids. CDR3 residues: CASTRGDGYTF. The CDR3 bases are TGTGCCAGCACCCGAGGGGATGGCTACACCTTC.

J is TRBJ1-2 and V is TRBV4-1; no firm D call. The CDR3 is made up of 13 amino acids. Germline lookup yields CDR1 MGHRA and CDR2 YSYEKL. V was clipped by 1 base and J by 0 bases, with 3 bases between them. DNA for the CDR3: TGCGCCAGCAGCCAAGGAGCTAACTATGGCTACACCTTC. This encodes CASSQGANYGYTF.